The T cell receptor (beta chain) described here comes from a study of blood T cell repertoires in COVID-19. Method: immunoSEQ multiplex PCR; TCRdb's copy keeps in-frame clones and lacks some. Of fewer than 150,000 clones in the sample, roughly 80% were seen once. This clone was recorded only once. Germline V gene lookup returns CDR1 SGHTA and CDR2 FQGNSA. The V and J ends lost 6 bases and 4 bases respectively, with 18 bases between them. The CDR3 is made up of 15 amino acids. Sequencing used peripheral blood. This rearrangement joins TRBV7-2 to TRBJ2-5, with D possibly being TRBD2 (7 bases). This sequence was found in a woman of 80 years or more in a cohort sampled during active or convalescent COVID-19. The CDR3 reads CASRNRYREGETQYF. DNA of the CDR3: TGTGCCAGCAGAAATAGGTACAGGGAGGGAGAGACCCAGTACTTC. Drawing the rest from reference TRBV7-2 and TRBJ2-5, the complete variable domain is GAGVSQSPSNKVTEKGKDVELRCDPISGHTALYWYRQSLGQGLEFLIYFQGNSAPDKSGLPSDRFSAERTGGSVSTLTIQRTQQEDSAVYLCASRNRYREGETQYFGPGTRLLVL.